The clone carrying this T cell receptor (beta chain) has more than one count but fewer than ten. What it binds is unknown. With V trimmed by 4 bases and J by 2 bases, 6 bases remained unmatched. The germline V gene encodes CDR1 SGHAT and CDR2 FQNNGV. CDR3 length equals 16 residues. Regions amplified from RNA transcripts were the TCR beta CDR3 regions. A first-round RT-PCR of the TCR CDR3 used the HTBI primer set. TCRdb fed the multiplex PCR reads into MiXCR, producing one record per CDR3 protein. The sample records 300,000 to 450,000 distinct CDR3 sequences, less than 20% being singletons. Reasons for excluding patients were uncontrolled infection, other autoimmune disease, pregnancy or lactation. This sample holds PBMCs from less than 13 ml fresh peripheral blood. This sample is drawn from a study of T cells in Graves' hyperthyroidism and ophthalmopathy. Study results and caveats: Ophthalmopathy prediction by the model preceded onset by a median about 6 months. Also found in blood were most expanded thyroid clonotypes above 0.001.

The sequenced sample consisted of blood. The chain links TRBV11-2 to TRBJ1-2; 11 nucleotides agree with TRBD1. The receptor comes from a woman in her thirties or forties with Graves' ophthalmopathy. This chain's CDR3 is CASSSKGTGGNYGYTF. The CDR3 region has the DNA TGTGCCAGCAGCTCCAAAGGGACAGGGGGAAACTATGGCTACACCTTC. Based on the CDR3 plus reference TRBV11-2 and TRBJ1-2, the full variable domain is EAGVAQSPRYKIIEKRQSVAFWCNPISGHATLYWYQQILGQGPKLLIQFQNNGVVDDSQLPKDRFSAERLKGVDSTLKIQPAKLEDSAVYLCASSSKGTGGNYGYTFGSGTRLTVV.